What follows are 4 T cell receptor beta chains derived from one specimen sequenced in a study of shared clonotypes between healthy human individuals. Generated by immunoSEQ multiplex PCR, the TCRdb table keeps only in-frame clones and is missing some. The sample yields 2,500,000 or so clones, more than 85% seen once. The sequenced sample was naive CD4+ T cells from PBMCs. The subset: CD45RA+ positively selected. These receptors were taken from a man between 18 and 35 years old in good health. Some clones in this sample may be carry-over from other donors' samples.

The chain is built from TRBV7-9 and TRBJ1-6, with TRBD1 identical over 11 bases. The CDR3 sequence is 16 residues long. CDR1 SEHNR and CDR2 FQNEAQ come from the germline V gene (reference sequence). V lost 4 bases, J lost 5 bases, and 4 bases stayed unmatched. CDR3 DNA sequence: TGTGCCAGCAGCTCGGGACAGGGGGGGAATAATTCACCCCTCCACTTT. Translating gives CASSSGQGGNNSPLHF.

This sequence joins TRBV18 and TRBJ2-3; 7 bases match TRBD1. There are 14 residues in the CDR3. J gave up 6 bases and V 3 bases, and 6 bases lay outside the gene matches. The V gene's germline CDR1 is KGHSH and CDR2 LQKENI. CDR3 nucleotides: TGTGCCAGCTCACCGGGACAGACGAGGGATACGCAGTATTTT. Amino acid sequence: CASSPGQTRDTQYF. The whole variable domain, filled in from reference TRBV18 and TRBJ2-3, reads NAGVMQNPRHLVRRRGQEARLRCSPMKGHSHVYWYRQLPEEGLKFMVYLQKENIIDESGMPKERFSAEFPKEGPSILRIQQVVRGDSAAYFCASSPGQTRDTQYFGPGTRLTVL.

The rearrangement joins TRBV7-9 to TRBJ2-4, with 8 bases matching TRBD2. This CDR3 comprises 15 residues. From germline, CDR1 is SEHNR and CDR2 FQNEAQ (reference sequence). Unmatched junction bases numbered 9, after V lost 3 bases and J lost 8 bases. The chain's CDR3 is CASSFTAGLGDIQYF. For the CDR3, the DNA is TGTGCCAGCAGCTTCACAGCGGGACTAGGGGACATTCAGTACTTC.

Notes on this clone: Other DNA sequences in this specimen translate into the identical CDR3. The J gene is TRBJ1-3, the V gene TRBV5-1; D remains unclear. Germline V gene data show CDR1 as SGHRS and CDR2 as YFSETQ. Trimming removed 0 bases from V and 4 bases from J, with 11 bases in between. The length of the CDR3 is 15 residues. The CDR3 is CASSLGTGRGNTIYF. The CDR3 nucleotides read TGCGCCAGCAGCTTGGGTACGGGGAGGGGAAACACCATATATTTT.